The clone carrying this T cell receptor beta chain has only a few counts. Its antigen remains unidentified. Healthy Caucasians supplied all donations. TCRdb redid the calling of the 5' RACE reads with MiXCR, one entry per CDR3 protein. Among 400,000 to 550,000 distinct CDR3 sequences listed, around 20% were seen once. The CDR3 covers 11 residues. Germline V gene data show CDR1 as DFQATT and CDR2 as SNEGSKA (reference sequence). The V end was cut by 6 bases, the J end by 9 bases, with 12 bases between. The entry originates in a study of identical twins. Study-level points and caveats: Researchers reported excess low generation probability among twin-shared out-of-frame alpha sequences.

In addition, the sample was reused for a study of T cells expressing NK-cell markers. That publication notes: More than five donors showed dominant NKG2C+ clonotypes comprising about 1.0-7.5% of their CD8+ T cells. Where a handful of donors were concerned, these clonotypes also led the CD3+CD56-NKG2C+ fraction.

The J gene is TRBJ2-1, the V gene TRBV20-1; TRBD1 is a possible D gene (6 bases). Sequenced sample: CD4+ T cells sorted from blood. The source of this sequence is a woman aged 18-29 years in good health. The CDR3 region is CSAQPGVEQFF. The DNA of the CDR3 is TGCAGTGCGCAGCCAGGGGTTGAGCAGTTCTTC.